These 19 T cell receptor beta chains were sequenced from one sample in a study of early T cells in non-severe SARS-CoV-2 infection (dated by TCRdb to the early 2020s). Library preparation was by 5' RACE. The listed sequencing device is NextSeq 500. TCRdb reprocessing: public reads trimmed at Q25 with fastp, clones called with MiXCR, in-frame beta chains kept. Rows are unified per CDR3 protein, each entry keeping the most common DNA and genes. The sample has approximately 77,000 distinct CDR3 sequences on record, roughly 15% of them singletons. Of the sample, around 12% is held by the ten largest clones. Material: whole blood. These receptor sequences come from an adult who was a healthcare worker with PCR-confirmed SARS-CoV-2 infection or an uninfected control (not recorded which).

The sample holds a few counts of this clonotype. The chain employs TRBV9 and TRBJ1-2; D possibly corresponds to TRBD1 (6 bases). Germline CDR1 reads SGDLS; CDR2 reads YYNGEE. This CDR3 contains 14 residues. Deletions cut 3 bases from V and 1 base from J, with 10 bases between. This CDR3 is CASSAGQFNYGYTF. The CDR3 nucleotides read TGTGCCAGCAGCGCCGGACAGTTTAACTATGGCTACACCTTC.

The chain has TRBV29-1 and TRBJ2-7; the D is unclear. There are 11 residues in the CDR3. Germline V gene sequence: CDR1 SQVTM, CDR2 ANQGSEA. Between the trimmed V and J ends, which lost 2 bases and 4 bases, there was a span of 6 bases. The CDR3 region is CSVEQSYEQYF. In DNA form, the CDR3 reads TGCAGCGTTGAACAGTCTTACGAGCAGTACTTC.

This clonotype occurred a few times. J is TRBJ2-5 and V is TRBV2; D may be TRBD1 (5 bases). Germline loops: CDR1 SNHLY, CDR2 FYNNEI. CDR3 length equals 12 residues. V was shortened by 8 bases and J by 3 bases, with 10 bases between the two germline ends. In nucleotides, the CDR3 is TGTGCCAGCTTGGAACAGGAAGAGACCCAGTACTTC. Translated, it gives CASLEQEETQYF.

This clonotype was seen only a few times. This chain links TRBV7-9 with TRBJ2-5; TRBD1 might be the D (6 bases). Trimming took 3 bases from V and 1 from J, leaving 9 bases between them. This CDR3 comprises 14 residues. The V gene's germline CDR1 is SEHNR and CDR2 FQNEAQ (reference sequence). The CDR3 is CASSLGQIQETQYF. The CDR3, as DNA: TGTGCCAGCAGCTTGGGACAAATCCAAGAGACCCAGTACTTC.

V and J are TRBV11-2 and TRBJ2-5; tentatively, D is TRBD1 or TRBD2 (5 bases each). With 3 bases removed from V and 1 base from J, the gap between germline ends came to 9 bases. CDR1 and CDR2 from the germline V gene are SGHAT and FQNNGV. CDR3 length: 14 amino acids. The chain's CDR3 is CASSFGDLQETQYF. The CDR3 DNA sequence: TGTGCCAGCAGCTTCGGGGACCTCCAAGAGACCCAGTACTTC. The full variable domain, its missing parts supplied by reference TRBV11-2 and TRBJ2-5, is EAGVAQSPRYKIIEKRQSVAFWCNPISGHATLYWYQQILGQGPKLLIQFQNNGVVDDSQLPKDRFSAERLKGVDSTLKIQPAKLEDSAVYLCASSFGDLQETQYFGPGTRLLVL.

The CDR3 region has the DNA TGTGCCAGCAGTTTAGGGCGGGGAGGGTGGCAGTACTTC. As protein: CASSLGRGGWQYF. The genes are TRBV28 and TRBJ2-7, with 7 bases identical to TRBD2. V gave up 2 bases and J gave up 9 bases; unmatched junction bases: 7. Germline V gene sequence: CDR1 MDHEN, CDR2 SYDVKM. The length of the CDR3 is 13 residues.

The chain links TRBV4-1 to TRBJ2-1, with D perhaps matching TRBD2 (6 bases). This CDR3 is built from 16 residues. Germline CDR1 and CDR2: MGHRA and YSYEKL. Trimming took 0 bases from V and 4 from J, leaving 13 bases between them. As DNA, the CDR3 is TGCGCCAGCAGCCAAGATACCGGGACTGGATACAATGAGCAGTTCTTC. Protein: CASSQDTGTGYNEQFF.

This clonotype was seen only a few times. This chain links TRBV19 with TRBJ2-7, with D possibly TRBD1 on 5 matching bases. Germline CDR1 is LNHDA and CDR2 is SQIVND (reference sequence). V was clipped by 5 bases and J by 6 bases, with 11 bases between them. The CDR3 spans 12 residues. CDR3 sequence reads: CASSPGQFEQYF. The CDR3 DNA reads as TGTGCCAGTAGTCCTGGACAATTCGAGCAGTACTTC. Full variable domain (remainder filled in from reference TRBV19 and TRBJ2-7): DGGITQSPKYLFRKEGQNVTLSCEQNLNHDAMYWYRQDPGQGLRLIYYSQIVNDFQKGDIAEGYSVSREKKESFPLTVTSAQKNPTAFYLCASSPGQFEQYFGPGTRLTVT.

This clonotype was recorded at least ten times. CDR3 nucleotides: TGCAGCGTCGAGGACGGGACGGGGAACACTGAAGCTTTCTTT. It translates to CSVEDGTGNTEAFF. V usage is TRBV29-1 and J usage is TRBJ1-1; a weak D match, TRBD1 (5 bases). V dropped 6 bases and J dropped 1 base, with 15 bases sitting between them. The CDR3 is 14 amino acids. Germline assignment: CDR1 SQVTM and CDR2 ANQGSEA.

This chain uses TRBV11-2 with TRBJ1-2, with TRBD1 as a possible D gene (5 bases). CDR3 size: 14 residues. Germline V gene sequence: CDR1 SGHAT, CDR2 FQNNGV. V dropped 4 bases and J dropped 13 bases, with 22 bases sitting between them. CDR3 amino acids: CASSSRGGAERGTF. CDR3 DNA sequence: TGTGCCAGCAGCTCGAGGGGCGGTGCGGAAAGAGGCACCTTC.

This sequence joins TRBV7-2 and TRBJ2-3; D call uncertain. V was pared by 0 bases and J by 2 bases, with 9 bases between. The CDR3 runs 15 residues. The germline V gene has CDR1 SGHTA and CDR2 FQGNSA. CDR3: CASSLAHRFTDTQYF. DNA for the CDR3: TGTGCCAGCAGCTTAGCGCACAGATTCACAGATACGCAGTATTTT.

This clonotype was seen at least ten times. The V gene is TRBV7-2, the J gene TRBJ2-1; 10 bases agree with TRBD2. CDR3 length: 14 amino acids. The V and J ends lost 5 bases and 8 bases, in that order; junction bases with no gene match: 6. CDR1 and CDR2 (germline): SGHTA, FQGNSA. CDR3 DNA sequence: TGTGCCAGCAGCGCTCCTAGCGGGAGCGATGAGCAGTTCTTC. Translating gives CASSAPSGSDEQFF.

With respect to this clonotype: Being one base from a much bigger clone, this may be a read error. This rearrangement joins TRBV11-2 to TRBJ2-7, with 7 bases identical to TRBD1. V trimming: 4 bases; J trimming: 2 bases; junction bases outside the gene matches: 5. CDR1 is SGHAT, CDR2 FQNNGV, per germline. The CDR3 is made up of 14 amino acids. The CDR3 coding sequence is TGTGCCAGCAGCTCCGGGACAGTACCCTACGAGCAGTACTTC. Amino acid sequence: CASSSGTVPYEQYF. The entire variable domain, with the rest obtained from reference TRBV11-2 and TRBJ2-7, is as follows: EAGVAQSPRYKIIEKRQSVAFWCNPISGHATLYWYQQILGQGPKLLIQFQNNGVVDDSQLPKDRFSAERLKGVDSTLKIQPAKLEDSAVYLCASSSGTVPYEQYFGPGTRLTVT.

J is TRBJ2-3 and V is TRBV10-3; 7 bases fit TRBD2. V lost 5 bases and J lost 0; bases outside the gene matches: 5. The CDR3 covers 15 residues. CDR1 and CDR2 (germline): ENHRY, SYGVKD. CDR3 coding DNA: TGTGCCATCAGTTTCTTGGGGGGGAGCACAGATACGCAGTATTTT. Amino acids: CAISFLGGSTDTQYF.

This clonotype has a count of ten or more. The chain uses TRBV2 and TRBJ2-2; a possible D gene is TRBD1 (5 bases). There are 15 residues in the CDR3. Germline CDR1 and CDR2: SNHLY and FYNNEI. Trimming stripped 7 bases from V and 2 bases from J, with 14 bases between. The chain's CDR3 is CASKGRTLNTGELFF. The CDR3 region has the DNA TGTGCCAGCAAAGGGCGGACACTTAACACCGGGGAGCTGTTTTTT.

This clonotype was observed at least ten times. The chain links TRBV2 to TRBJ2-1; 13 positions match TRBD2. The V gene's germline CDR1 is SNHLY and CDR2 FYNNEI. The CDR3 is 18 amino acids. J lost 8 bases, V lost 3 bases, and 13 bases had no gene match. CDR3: CASSDIGTSGDIIDEQFF. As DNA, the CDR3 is TGTGCCAGCAGTGACATAGGGACTAGCGGGGACATAATTGATGAGCAGTTCTTC.

The CDR3 here is CASSVEPGGSYEQYF. DNA for the CDR3: TGTGCCAGCAGCGTAGAGCCAGGGGGCTCCTACGAGCAGTACTTC. The chain has TRBV9 and TRBJ2-7; 7 bases map to TRBD1. Trimming removed 0 bases from V and 0 bases from J; junction bases left unmatched: 3. The germline V gene has CDR1 SGDLS and CDR2 YYNGEE. This CDR3 region has 15 residues.

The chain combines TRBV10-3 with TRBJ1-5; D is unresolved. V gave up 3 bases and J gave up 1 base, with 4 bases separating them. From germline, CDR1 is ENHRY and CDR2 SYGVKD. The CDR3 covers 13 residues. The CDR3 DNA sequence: TGTGCCATCAGTGATAACAGCAATCAGCCCCAGCATTTT. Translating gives CAISDNSNQPQHF.

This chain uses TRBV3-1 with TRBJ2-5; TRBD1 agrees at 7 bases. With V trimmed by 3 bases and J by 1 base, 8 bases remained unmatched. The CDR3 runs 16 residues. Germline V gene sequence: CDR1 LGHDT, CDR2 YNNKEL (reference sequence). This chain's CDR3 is CASSHRTGGPQETQYF. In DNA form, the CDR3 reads TGTGCCAGCAGCCACCGGACAGGCGGACCCCAAGAGACCCAGTACTTC.